This is a list of T cell receptor beta chains from one sample in a study of T cells in Graves' hyperthyroidism and ophthalmopathy. TCRdb analysed the multiplex PCR reads with MiXCR anew, one entry per CDR3 protein. Of approximately 500,000 distinct CDR3 sequences listed, about half are singletons. Sample: peripheral blood or thyroid tissue (not recorded which). These receptors were taken from a woman between 18 and 30 years old with Graves' hyperthyroidism. The CDR3 runs from the conserved cysteine through the conserved F or W. A D gene is named only where the DNA matches it firmly. Only some rows state a clone size, as once, few, many or a class for expanded clones.

TRBJ2-7 | TRBD2 | - | TRBV2 | 16 | TGTGCCACCTCGGGACTAGCGGGAGCAGAGGCCTACGAGCAGTACTTC | CATSGLAGAEAYEQYF
TRBJ2-7 | TRBD2 | few | TRBV12-3/TRBV12-4 | 14 | TGTGCCAGCAGTATAGCGGGAGAATCCTACGAGCAGTACTTC | CASSIAGESYEQYF
TRBJ2-2 | - | - | TRBV20-1 | 14 | TGCAGCTTGGAGATGTCGCACCACACCGGGGAGCTGTTTTTT | CSLEMSHHTGELFF
TRBJ1-2 | - | - | TRBV15 | 17 | TGTGCCACCAGCAGCTACACGGGGGCGAAACCCTGGAATGGCTACACCTTC | CATSSYTGAKPWNGYTF
TRBJ1-4 | - | - | TRBV7-2 | 20 | TGTGCCAGCAGCTTAGATCACCCCAAGGACGGAGGGTCGACGGGAGAAAAACTGTTTTTT | CASSLDHPKDGGSTGEKLFF
TRBJ2-5 | TRBD1 | - | TRBV19 | 9 | TGTGCCAGTAGTACCGACAGGGACTTC | CASSTDRDF
TRBJ2-1 | TRBD1 | - | TRBV7-2 | 13 | TGTGCCAGCAGCTGGACAGGGTACAATGAGCAGTTCTTC | CASSWTGYNEQFF
TRBJ2-7 | - | many | TRBV7-9 | 15 | TGTGCCAGCAGCCCGCCCGACAGGAAACCCTACGAGCAGTACTTC | CASSPPDRKPYEQYF
TRBJ2-5 | - | many | TRBV29-1 | 11 | TGCAGCGTTGACAAGCAAGAGACCCAGTACTTC | CSVDKQETQYF
TRBJ2-7 | - | - | TRBV7-2 | 14 | TGTGCCAGCAGCTTAGTCGGCGGGTTCTACGAGCAGTACTTC | CASSLVGGFYEQYF
TRBJ1-4 | - | many | TRBV5-4 | 15 | TGTGCCAGCAGACGGGACCTCTCAACTAATGAAAAACTGTTTTTT | CASRRDLSTNEKLFF
TRBJ2-6 | - | - | TRBV5-1 | 19 | TGCGCCAGCAGCTTGGGACTGGAGGGGCTTTACTCCGAAGCCAACGTCCTGACTTTC | CASSLGLEGLYSEANVLTF
TRBJ2-5 | TRBD1 | few | TRBV27 | 16 | TGTGCCAGCAGTTCCCACAGGGGGCGCGGGAGAGAGACCCAGTACTTC | CASSSHRGRGRETQYF
TRBJ2-7 | TRBD2 | - | TRBV7-9 | 16 | TGTGCCAGCAGCGCATCCCGACTAGCGGGGTCCTACGAGCAGTACTTC | CASSASRLAGSYEQYF
TRBJ1-5 | TRBD1 | - | TRBV25-1 | 13 | TGTGCCAGCCAAGCGGGACAGGATCAGCCCCAGCATTTT | CASQAGQDQPQHF
TRBJ1-2 | - | few | TRBV3-1 | 18 | TGTGCCAGCAGCCAAGGTCAGTTAGGGACAAGATTTAACTATGGCTACACCTTC | CASSQGQLGTRFNYGYTF
TRBJ2-7 | - | many | TRBV6-5 | 14 | TGTGCCAGCAGTTACTCAGGGGAAAACTACGAGCAGTACTTC | CASSYSGENYEQYF
TRBJ2-7 | - | - | TRBV20-1 | 13 | TGCAGTGCTCAAGAGCAGGGACCCTACGAGCAGTACTTC | CSAQEQGPYEQYF
TRBJ2-7 | TRBD2 | many | TRBV5-1 | 17 | TGCGCCAGCAGCTTCACTAGCGGGTCTTACCTCTCCTACGAGCAGTACTTC | CASSFTSGSYLSYEQYF
TRBJ1-5 | - | - | TRBV7-2 | 13 | TGTGCCAGCAGCCCAACAGCAGGGCAGCCCCAGCATTTT | CASSPTAGQPQHF
TRBJ2-7 | TRBD2 | - | TRBV10-3 | 15 | TGTGCCATCAGTGAGGCCGGGACTATCCCCTACGAGCAGTACTTC | CAISEAGTIPYEQYF
TRBJ1-2 | TRBD1 | many | TRBV12-3/TRBV12-4 | 13 | TGTGCCAGCAGTTTCCAGGGGGCCTCTGGCTACACCTTC | CASSFQGASGYTF
TRBJ2-6 | - | - | TRBV29-1 | 15 | TGCAGCGTAGAAGTGGGGTTCTCTGGGGCCAACGTCCTGACTTTC | CSVEVGFSGANVLTF
TRBJ1-5 | - | few | TRBV2 | 14 | TGTGCCAGCAGTGAAACGTACGGGAGCCAGCCCCAGCATTTT | CASSETYGSQPQHF
TRBJ1-2 | TRBD1 | - | TRBV14 | 14 | TGTGCCAGCAGCCCGGGGGGACAGGGGCATGGCTACACCTTC | CASSPGGQGHGYTF
TRBJ2-6 | - | - | TRBV12-3/TRBV12-4 | 20 | TGTGCCAGCGGTCGGAACCGCGGGCAGGACTTAAACTCTGGGGCCAACGTCCTGACTTTC | CASGRNRGQDLNSGANVLTF
TRBJ1-1 | - | once | TRBV15 | 13 | TGTGCCGCCAGCAGAAGGAGCGGGACTGAAGCTTTCTTT | CAASRRSGTEAFF
TRBJ1-5 | TRBD1 | - | TRBV29-1 | 14 | TGCAGCGTGGGACAGGGGGCCGCAAAGGAGCCCCAGCATTTT | CSVGQGAAKEPQHF
TRBJ2-5 | TRBD1 | - | TRBV7-9 | 15 | TGTGCCAGCAGCTTAAGACAGGGGGCTCAAGAGACCCAGTACTTC | CASSLRQGAQETQYF
TRBJ1-6 | - | many | TRBV11-3 | 13 | TGTGCCAGCTGCTACAGCTATAATTCACCCCTCCACTTT | CASCYSYNSPLHF
TRBJ1-5 | - | many | TRBV3-1 | 15 | TGTGCCAGCAGCCAAGGGACTCCAGCAGCGCCGCCCCAGCATTTT | CASSQGTPAAPPQHF
TRBJ1-2 | - | - | TRBV12-3/TRBV12-4 | 14 | TGTGCCAGCAGTTTGGGGGCTGGGGTGGGTGGCTACACCTTC | CASSLGAGVGGYTF
TRBJ2-3 | - | - | TRBV7-8 | 14 | TGTGCCAGCAGCGCCCTTGGGGCCACAGATACGCAGTATTTT | CASSALGATDTQYF
TRBJ1-1 | TRBD1 | - | TRBV15 | 11 | TGTGCTCCGGACAGGGACACTGAAGCTTTCTTT | CAPDRDTEAFF
TRBJ1-6 | TRBD1 | - | TRBV7-9 | 14 | TGTGCCAGCAGCCGGGGACAGGGGAATTTACCCCTCCACTTT | CASSRGQGNLPLHF
TRBJ2-3 | - | - | TRBV2 | 12 | TGTGCCAGCAGTGCCGGGGAAGATACGCAGAATTTT | CASSAGEDTQNF
TRBJ2-5 | TRBD2 | - | TRBV7-2 | 15 | TGTGCCAGCAGTGAAGCGGGGGAACGCCTAGAGACCCAGTACTTC | CASSEAGERLETQYF
TRBJ1-2 | - | many | TRBV11-2 | 15 | TGTGCCAGCAGCTTATCCTTGACGGGTAACTATGGCTACACCTTC | CASSLSLTGNYGYTF
TRBJ2-5 | - | few | TRBV12-3/TRBV12-4 | 14 | TGTGCCAGCAGTTTAGGGAAGAGACGAGAGACCCAGTACTTC | CASSLGKRRETQYF
TRBJ2-5 | TRBD2 | - | TRBV6-5 | 16 | TGTGCCAGCAGCAAGTCCCTAGCGGGAGATGTAAAGACCCAGTACTTC | CASSKSLAGDVKTQYF
TRBJ1-1 | - | many | TRBV27 | 13 | TGTGCCAGCAGCCCGGGACCGAACACTGAAGCTTTCTTT | CASSPGPNTEAFF
TRBJ2-2 | TRBD2 | many | TRBV7-9 | 13 | TGTGCCAATGCGGGAGGGCGAACCGGGGAGCTGTTTTTT | CANAGGRTGELFF